Listed below are T cell receptor beta chains from one sample, sequenced in a study of blood T cell repertoires in COVID-19. TCRdb keeps only in-frame clones here, not all; method: immunoSEQ multiplex PCR. The repertoire holds 200,000 to 250,000 clones, with 88% as singletons. Sequenced material: peripheral blood. The receptors derive from a woman aged 60-75 years with acute or convalescent COVID-19. The CDR3 runs from the conserved cysteine through the conserved F or W. D genes are given only for firm matches. The listing skips clone size in some rows; elsewhere it reads once, few, many or a size class.

J,D,V,size,CDR3,DNA
TRBJ1-4,-,TRBV6-2/TRBV6-3,-,CASSYYGELLPEKLFF,TGTGCCAGCAGTTACTACGGGGAGCTCCTCCCCGAAAAACTGTTTTTT
TRBJ1-1,-,TRBV5-1,once,CASSLRDTGNTEAFF,TGCGCCAGCAGCTTGAGGGATACAGGGAACACTGAAGCTTTCTTT
TRBJ1-1,TRBD1,TRBV18,once,CASSPKGASTEAFF,TGTGCCAGCTCACCAAAGGGGGCGAGCACTGAAGCTTTCTTT
TRBJ2-5,TRBD1,TRBV3-1/TRBV3-2,-,CASSRDRGRETQYF,TGTGCCAGCAGCCGGGACAGGGGGCGAGAGACCCAGTACTTC
TRBJ1-1,-,TRBV6-5,-,CASRRGFGTEAFF,TGTGCCAGCAGACGGGGGTTCGGAACTGAAGCTTTCTTT
TRBJ2-1,-,TRBV9,-,CASSSIDSRGYNEQFF,TGTGCCAGCAGCTCCATCGACAGTCGAGGATACAATGAGCAGTTCTTC
TRBJ1-5,TRBD1,TRBV28,once,CASRTGGWQPQHF,TGTGCCAGCCGGACAGGGGGGTGGCAGCCCCAGCATTTT
TRBJ2-7,TRBD2,TRBV4-2,-,CASSQLTSGTLFSYEQYF,TGTGCCAGCAGCCAACTAACCAGCGGGACCCTTTTCTCCTACGAGCAGTACTTC
TRBJ1-2,TRBD1,TRBV5-4,-,CASSLVGQGRGYTF,TGTGCCAGCAGCTTGGTGGGACAGGGGCGCGGCTACACCTTC
TRBJ1-1,-,TRBV10-2,-,CASSGAGEAFF,TGCGCCAGCAGTGGGGCAGGGGAAGCTTTCTTT
TRBJ1-2,-,TRBV6-1,few,CASSDKYSPNYGYTF,TGTGCCAGCAGTGATAAATACTCGCCCAACTATGGCTACACCTTC